This record looks at one TCR beta chain sequence and its context. There are 14 residues in the CDR3. Trimming removed 4 bases from V and 3 bases from J; junction bases left unmatched: 3. CDR1 is SGDLS, CDR2 YYNGEE, per germline. Original processing methods: Using reference gene primer amplification, nucleated cell counts were estimated. This table comes from immunoSEQ multiplex PCR, and its TCRdb copy is limited to in-frame clones, with some not included. The V and J calls and clone size are taken from that table; D and trimming were inferred from the DNA. The sample includes some 250,000 clones, roughly 91% seen only once; the top ten take 0.99%. This sample is drawn from a study of blood T cell repertoires in COVID-19. Across the study: Acute and convalescent COVID-19 samples came from the United States, Italy and Spain. T cells, B-cell-depleted T cells, or PBMCs supplied cDNA or gDNA.

The TCR was taken from a woman between 40 and 55 years old who had recovered from COVID-19. Sequenced material: peripheral blood. The gene calls are TRBV9 and TRBJ1-1; 10 nucleotides line up with TRBD1. For the CDR3, the DNA is TGTGCCAGCAGCTCGGGACAGGGGTACACTGAAGCTTTCTTT. This translates into CASSSGQGYTEAFF. The variable domain in full, with the rest retrieved from reference TRBV9 and TRBJ1-1, is DSGVTQTPKHLITATGQRVTLRCSPRSGDLSVYWYQQSLDQGLQFLIQYYNGEERAKGNILERFSAQQFPDLHSELNLSSLELGDSALYFCASSSGQGYTEAFFGQGTRLTVV.